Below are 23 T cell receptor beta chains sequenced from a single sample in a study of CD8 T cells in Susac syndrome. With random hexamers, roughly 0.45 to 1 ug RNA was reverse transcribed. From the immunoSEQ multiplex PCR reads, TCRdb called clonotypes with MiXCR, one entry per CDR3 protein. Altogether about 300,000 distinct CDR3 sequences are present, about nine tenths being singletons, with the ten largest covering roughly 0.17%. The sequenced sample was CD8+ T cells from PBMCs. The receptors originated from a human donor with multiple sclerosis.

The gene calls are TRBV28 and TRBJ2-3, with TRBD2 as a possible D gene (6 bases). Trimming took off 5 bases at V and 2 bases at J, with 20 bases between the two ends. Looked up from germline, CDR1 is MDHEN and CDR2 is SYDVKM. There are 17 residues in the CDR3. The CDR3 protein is CASSGELEDYPTDTQYF. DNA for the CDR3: TGTGCCAGCAGTGGGGAACTAGAGGACTACCCCACAGATACGCAGTATTTT.

The CDR3 loop reads CASSRLAGETDTQYF. In DNA form, the CDR3 reads TGTGCCAGCAGCCGACTAGCGGGGGAAACAGATACGCAGTATTTT. This sequence joins TRBV6-4 and TRBJ2-3, with 12 bases that match TRBD2. The CDR3 has 15 amino acids. V dropped 6 bases and J dropped 3; count of bases not matched to a gene: 4. The germline CDR1 and CDR2 sequences are MRHNA and SNTAGT.

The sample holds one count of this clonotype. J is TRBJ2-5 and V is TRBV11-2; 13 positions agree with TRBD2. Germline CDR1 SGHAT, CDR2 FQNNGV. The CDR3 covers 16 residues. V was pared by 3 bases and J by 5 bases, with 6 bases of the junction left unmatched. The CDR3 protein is CASSLEGTSGAETQYF. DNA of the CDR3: TGTGCCAGCAGCTTGGAAGGGACTAGCGGGGCGGAGACCCAGTACTTC.

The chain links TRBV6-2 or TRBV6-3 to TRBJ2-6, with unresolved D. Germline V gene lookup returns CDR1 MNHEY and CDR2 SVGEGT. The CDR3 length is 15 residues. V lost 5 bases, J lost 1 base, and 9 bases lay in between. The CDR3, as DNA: TGTGCCAGCAGTCTCACCGAGTCTGGGGCCAACGTCCTGACTTTC. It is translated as CASSLTESGANVLTF.

The CDR3 nucleotides are TGCAGCGTGGACGCGGGACCCTACGAGCAGTACTTC. It codes for CSVDAGPYEQYF. V is TRBV29-1 and J is TRBJ2-7; D is perhaps TRBD2 (6 bases). CDR1 and CDR2 from the germline V gene are SQVTM and ANQGSEA. CDR3 length: 12 amino acids. V was cut by 6 bases and J by 2 bases, with 11 bases left in between.

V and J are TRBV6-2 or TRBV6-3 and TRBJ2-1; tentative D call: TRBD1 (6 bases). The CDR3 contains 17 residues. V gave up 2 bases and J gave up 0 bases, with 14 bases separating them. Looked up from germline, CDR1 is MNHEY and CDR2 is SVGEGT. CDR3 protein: CASSYLRTVPSYNEQFF. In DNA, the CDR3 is TGTGCCAGCAGTTACCTTAGGACAGTACCCTCCTACAATGAGCAGTTCTTC.

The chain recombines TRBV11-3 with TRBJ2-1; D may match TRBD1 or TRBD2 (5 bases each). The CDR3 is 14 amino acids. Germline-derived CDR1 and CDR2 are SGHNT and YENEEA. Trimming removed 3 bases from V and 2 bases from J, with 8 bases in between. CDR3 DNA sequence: TGTGCCAGCAGCTTTTGGGGGACCTACAATGAGCAGTTCTTC. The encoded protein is CASSFWGTYNEQFF.

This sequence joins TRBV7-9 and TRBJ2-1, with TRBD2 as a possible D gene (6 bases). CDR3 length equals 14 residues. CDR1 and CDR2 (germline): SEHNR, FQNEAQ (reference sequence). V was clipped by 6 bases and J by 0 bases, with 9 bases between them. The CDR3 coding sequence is TGTGCCAGCAGGGGGACTGACTCCTACAATGAGCAGTTCTTC. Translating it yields CASRGTDSYNEQFF.

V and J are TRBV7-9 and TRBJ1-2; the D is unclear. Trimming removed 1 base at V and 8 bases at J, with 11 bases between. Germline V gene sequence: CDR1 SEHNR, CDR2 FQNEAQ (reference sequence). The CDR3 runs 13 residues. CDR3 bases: TGTGCCAGCAGCTTAGTCATGTCTTACGGCTACACCTTC. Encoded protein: CASSLVMSYGYTF.

The CDR3 spells CASSLEAGGFYEQYF. Written as DNA, the CDR3 is TGTGCCAGCAGCTTAGAGGCAGGGGGCTTCTACGAGCAGTACTTC. The gene calls are TRBV11-2 and TRBJ2-7; 8 bases map to TRBD1. This CDR3 spans 15 amino acids. CDR1 and CDR2 (germline): SGHAT, FQNNGV. V trimming: 0 bases; J trimming: 3 bases; junction bases outside the gene matches: 4.

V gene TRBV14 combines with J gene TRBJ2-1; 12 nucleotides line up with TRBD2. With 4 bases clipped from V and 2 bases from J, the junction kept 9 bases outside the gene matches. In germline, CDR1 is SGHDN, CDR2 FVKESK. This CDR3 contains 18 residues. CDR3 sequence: CASSLRGLAGGPYNEQFF. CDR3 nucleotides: TGTGCCAGCAGCCTCCGGGGGCTAGCGGGAGGGCCCTACAATGAGCAGTTCTTC.

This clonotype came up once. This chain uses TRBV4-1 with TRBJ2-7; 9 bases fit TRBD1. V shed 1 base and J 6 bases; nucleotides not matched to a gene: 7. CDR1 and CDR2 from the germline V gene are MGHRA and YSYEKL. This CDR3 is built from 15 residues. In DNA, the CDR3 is TGCGCCAGCAGCCAAGGTTGGGACAGGGCCTCCGAGCAGTACTTC. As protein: CASSQGWDRASEQYF.

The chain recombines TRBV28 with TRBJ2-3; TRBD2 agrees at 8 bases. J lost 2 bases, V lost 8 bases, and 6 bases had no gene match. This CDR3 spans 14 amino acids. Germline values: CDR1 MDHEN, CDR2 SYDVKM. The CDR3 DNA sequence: TGTGCCAGCTTTTTAGCGGGAACCACAGATACGCAGTATTTT. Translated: CASFLAGTTDTQYF.

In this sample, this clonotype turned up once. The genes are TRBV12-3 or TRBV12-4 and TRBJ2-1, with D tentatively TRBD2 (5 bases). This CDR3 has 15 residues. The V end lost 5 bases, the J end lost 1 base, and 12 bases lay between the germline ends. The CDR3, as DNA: TGTGCCAGCAGTCGCAGGAGGTCATCCTACAATGAGCAGTTCTTC. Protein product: CASSRRRSSYNEQFF.

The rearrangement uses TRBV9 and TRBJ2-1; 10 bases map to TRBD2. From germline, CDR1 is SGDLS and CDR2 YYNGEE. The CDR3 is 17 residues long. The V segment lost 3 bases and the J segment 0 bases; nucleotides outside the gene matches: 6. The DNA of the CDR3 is TGTGCCAGCAGCGAACAGCGGGGGGGCCACTCCTACAATGAGCAGTTCTTC. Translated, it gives CASSEQRGGHSYNEQFF.

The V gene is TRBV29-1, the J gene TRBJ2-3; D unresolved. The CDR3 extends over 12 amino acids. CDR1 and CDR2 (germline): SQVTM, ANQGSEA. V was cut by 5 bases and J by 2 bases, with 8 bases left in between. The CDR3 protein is CSVKPSTDTQYF. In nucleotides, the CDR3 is TGCAGCGTTAAACCCTCCACAGATACGCAGTATTTT.

The CDR3, as DNA: TGTGCCAGCAGCTTAGTTTGGTGTCAGCCCCAGCATTTT. It specifies CASSLVWCQPQHF. The chain uses TRBV11-2 and TRBJ1-5; unclear D gene. The CDR3 length is 13 residues. Germline CDR1 is SGHAT and CDR2 is FQNNGV. V shed 1 base and J shed 6 bases, with 7 bases lying between them.

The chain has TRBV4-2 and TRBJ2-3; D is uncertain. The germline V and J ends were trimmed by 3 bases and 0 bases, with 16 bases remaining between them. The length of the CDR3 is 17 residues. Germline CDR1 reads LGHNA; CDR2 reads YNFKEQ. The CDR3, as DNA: TGTGCCAGCAGCCAGGAGAGACTTGGACCTAGCACAGATACGCAGTATTTT. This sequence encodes CASSQERLGPSTDTQYF.

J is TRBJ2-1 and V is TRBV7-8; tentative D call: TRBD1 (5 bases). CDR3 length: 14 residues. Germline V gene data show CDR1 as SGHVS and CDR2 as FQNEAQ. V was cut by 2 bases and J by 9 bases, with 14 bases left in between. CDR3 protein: CASSLSGTQGEQFF. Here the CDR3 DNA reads TGTGCCAGCAGCTTATCCGGTACCCAGGGTGAGCAGTTCTTC.

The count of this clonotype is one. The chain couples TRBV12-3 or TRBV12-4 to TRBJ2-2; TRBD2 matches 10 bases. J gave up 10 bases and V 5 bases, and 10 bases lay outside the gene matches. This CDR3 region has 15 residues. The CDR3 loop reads CASSPWTSGLSELFF. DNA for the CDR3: TGTGCCAGCAGTCCCTGGACTAGCGGCCTTTCGGAGCTGTTTTTT.

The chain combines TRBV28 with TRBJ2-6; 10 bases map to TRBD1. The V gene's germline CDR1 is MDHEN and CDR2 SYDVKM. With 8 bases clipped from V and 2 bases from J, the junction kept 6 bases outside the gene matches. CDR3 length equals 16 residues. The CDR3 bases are TGTGCCAGCCAGGGACAGGGGAAACCTGGGGCCAACGTCCTGACTTTC. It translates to CASQGQGKPGANVLTF. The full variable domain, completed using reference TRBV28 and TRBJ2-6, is DVKVTQSSRYLVKRTGEKVFLECVQDMDHENMFWYRQDPGLGLRLIYFSYDVKMKEKGDIPEGYSVSREKKERFSLILESASTNQTSMYLCASQGQGKPGANVLTFGAGSRLTVL.

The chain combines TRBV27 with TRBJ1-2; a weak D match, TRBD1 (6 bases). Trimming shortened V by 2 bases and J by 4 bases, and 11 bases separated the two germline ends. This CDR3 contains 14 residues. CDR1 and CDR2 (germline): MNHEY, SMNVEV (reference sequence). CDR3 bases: TGTGCCAGCAGTTTAAACGGACAGTTCTATGGCTACACCTTC. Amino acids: CASSLNGQFYGYTF.

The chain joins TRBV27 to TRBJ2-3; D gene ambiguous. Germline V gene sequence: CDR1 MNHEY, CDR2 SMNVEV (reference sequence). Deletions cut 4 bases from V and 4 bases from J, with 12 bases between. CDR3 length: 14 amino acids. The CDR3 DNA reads TGTGCCAGCAGTTCCATACGCGGTGCAGATACGCAGTATTTT. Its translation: CASSSIRGADTQYF.